This TCR beta chain was recovered during a study of post-analysis software for immune sequencing data. Looking at the study overall: Relapsing-remitting, secondary progressive and progressive-relapsing multiple sclerosis were all included among the disease courses.

On this clonotype: What it binds is not known.

The TCR beta cDNA libraries contained unique molecular identifiers. The T cell input of roughly 0.9 to 11 million gave hundreds of thousands of cDNA molecules. One entry per CDR3 protein, called by TCRdb with MiXCR from the PCR reads. Among hundreds of thousands of distinct CDR3 sequences listed, about 40% were seen once. Study-wide results and caveats: Normalized Chao1 diversity was significantly lower in multiple sclerosis patients than in controls.

Sequencing was done on a sample of blood. This TCR came from a girl between 5 and 17 years old with multiple sclerosis.

The CDR3 DNA is TGTGCCAGTAGCCGATTACAGACGAAGACTAACTATGGCTACACCTTC. Translation: CASSRLQTKTNYGYTF. The genes are TRBV12-3 or TRBV12-4 and TRBJ1-2; D ambiguous. V lost 9 bases to trimming and J lost 0 bases, with 20 bases between them. The CDR3 is 16 residues long.